These 8 T cell receptor beta chains share one sample of origin, sequenced in a study of shared clonotypes between healthy human individuals (dated by TCRdb to the early 2020s). Library creation used the immunoSEQ multiplex PCR assay. TCRdb obtained this table from immuneACCESS and retained in-frame rearrangements with V and J assigned. These tables miss some clones; where compared with another copy, unresolved V genes account for less than half of the shortfall, and the remainder is unexplained. The sample table contains roughly 650,000 clones; only one count was recorded for less than 98% of them. The ten largest account for 0.045% to 0.06% of the sample. Sequences were obtained from naive CD4+ T cells sorted from blood. The label giving this sample's cell subset or site can be read as: CD45RA+ positively selected. The receptor source for this set is a woman aged 25-40 years in good health.

The rearrangement joins TRBV28 to TRBJ1-1; tentatively, D is TRBD1 (6 bases). V was clipped by 2 bases and J by 5 bases, with 12 bases between them. Germline lookup yields CDR1 MDHEN and CDR2 SYDVKM. This CDR3 spans 14 amino acids. CDR3: CASSLGGGRTEAFF. For the CDR3, the DNA is TGTGCCAGCAGTTTAGGGGGGGGCCGAACTGAAGCTTTCTTT.

The chain links TRBV6-5 to TRBJ2-7; 9 bases align to TRBD1. Germline CDR1 reads MNHEY; CDR2 reads SVGAGI. This CDR3 has 16 amino acids. The V and J ends lost 4 bases and 2 bases, in that order; junction bases with no gene match: 9. The CDR3 loop is CASSWGWDRATYEQYF. In DNA form, the CDR3 reads TGTGCCAGCAGTTGGGGTTGGGACAGGGCAACCTACGAGCAGTACTTC.

The chain uses TRBV5-1 and TRBJ2-3; possibly TRBD1 for D (6 bases). V was shortened by 2 bases and J by 3 bases, with 19 bases between the two germline ends. The CDR3 length is 17 residues. Germline values: CDR1 SGHRS, CDR2 YFSETQ. CDR3 nucleotides: TGCGCCAGCAGCTTACTACAGGGTCCGGTGGGGACAGATACGCAGTATTTT. Protein product: CASSLLQGPVGTDTQYF.

The J gene is TRBJ1-5, the V gene TRBV11-2; D remains ambiguous. Germline loops: CDR1 SGHAT, CDR2 FQNNGV. Trimming left V 0 bases short and J 5 bases short, with 5 bases between. The CDR3 sequence is 13 residues long. As DNA, the CDR3 is TGTGCCAGCAGCTTAGACAGAGATCAGCCCCAGCATTTT. The encoded protein is CASSLDRDQPQHF.

The CDR3 sequence: CASRVSTGGYYNEQFF. CDR3 bases: TGTGCCAGCAGAGTCTCAACGGGAGGGTACTACAATGAGCAGTTCTTC. This rearrangement joins TRBV28 to TRBJ2-1, with 8 bases that match TRBD2. The germline V gene encodes CDR1 MDHEN and CDR2 SYDVKM. V dropped 6 bases and J dropped 3; count of bases not matched to a gene: 10. CDR3 length: 16 amino acids.

The count of this clone is one. The chain uses TRBV6-6 and TRBJ2-7; 12 bases map to TRBD2. V was pared by 5 bases and J by 0 bases, with 5 bases of the junction left unmatched. The germline V gene has CDR1 MNHNY and CDR2 SVGAGI (reference sequence). The CDR3 spans 16 residues. For the CDR3, the DNA is TGTGCCAGCAGTCGATCTAGCGGGAGGGCCTCCTACGAGCAGTACTTC. It encodes CASSRSSGRASYEQYF.

The rearrangement links TRBV5-1 to TRBJ1-1; D ambiguous. The CDR3 is 14 amino acids. V lost 3 bases, J lost 5 bases, and 14 bases lay in between. Germline CDR1 SGHRS, CDR2 YFSETQ. Written as DNA, the CDR3 is TGCGCCAGCAGCTATACAATCGAGGAGACTGAAGCTTTCTTT. As protein: CASSYTIEETEAFF. Using reference TRBV5-1 and TRBJ1-1 for the parts outside the CDR3, the full variable domain is KAGVTQTPRYLIKTRGQQVTLSCSPISGHRSVSWYQQTPGQGLQFLFEYFSETQRNKGNFPGRFSGRQFSNSRSEMNVSTLELGDSALYLCASSYTIEETEAFFGQGTRLTVV.

V and J are TRBV28 and TRBJ2-3; D is unresolved. This CDR3 comprises 15 residues. The V and J ends lost 3 bases and 7 bases respectively, with 17 bases between them. Per the germline V gene, CDR1 is MDHEN and CDR2 is SYDVKM. CDR3 in amino acids: CASSFGARPLNTQYF. For the CDR3, the DNA is TGTGCCAGCAGTTTCGGCGCCAGACCCCTGAATACGCAGTATTTT.